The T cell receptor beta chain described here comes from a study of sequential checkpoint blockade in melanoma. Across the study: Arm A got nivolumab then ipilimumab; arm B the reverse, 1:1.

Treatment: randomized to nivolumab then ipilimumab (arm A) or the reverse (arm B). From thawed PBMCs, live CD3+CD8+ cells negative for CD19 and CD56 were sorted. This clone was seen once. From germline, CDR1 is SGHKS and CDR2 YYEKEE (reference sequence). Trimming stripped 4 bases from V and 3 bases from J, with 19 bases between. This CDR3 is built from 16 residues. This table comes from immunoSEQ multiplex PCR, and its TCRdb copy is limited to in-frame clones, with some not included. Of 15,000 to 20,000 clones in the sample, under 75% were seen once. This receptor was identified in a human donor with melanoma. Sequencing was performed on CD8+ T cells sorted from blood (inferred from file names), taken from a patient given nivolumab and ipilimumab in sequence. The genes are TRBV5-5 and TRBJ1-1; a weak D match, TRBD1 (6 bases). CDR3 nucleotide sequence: TGTGCCAGCAGCCCGGAACCACAGGGATGGGACACTGAAGCTTTCTTT. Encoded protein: CASSPEPQGWDTEAFF.